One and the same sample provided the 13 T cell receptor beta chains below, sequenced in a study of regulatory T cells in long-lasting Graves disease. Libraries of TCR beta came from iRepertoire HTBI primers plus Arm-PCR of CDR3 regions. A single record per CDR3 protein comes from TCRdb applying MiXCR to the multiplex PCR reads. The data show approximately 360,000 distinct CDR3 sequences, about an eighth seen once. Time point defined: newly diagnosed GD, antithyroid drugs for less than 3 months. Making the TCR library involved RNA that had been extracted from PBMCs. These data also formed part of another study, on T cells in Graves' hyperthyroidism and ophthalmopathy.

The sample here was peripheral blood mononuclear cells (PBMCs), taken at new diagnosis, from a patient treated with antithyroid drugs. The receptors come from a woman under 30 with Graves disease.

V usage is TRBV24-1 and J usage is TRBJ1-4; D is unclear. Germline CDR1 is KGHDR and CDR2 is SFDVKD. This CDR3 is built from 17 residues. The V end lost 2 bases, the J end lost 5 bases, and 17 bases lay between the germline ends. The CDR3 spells CATSDSRTLEENEKLFF. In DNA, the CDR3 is TGTGCCACCAGTGATTCGAGGACCCTAGAAGAAAATGAAAAACTGTTTTTT.

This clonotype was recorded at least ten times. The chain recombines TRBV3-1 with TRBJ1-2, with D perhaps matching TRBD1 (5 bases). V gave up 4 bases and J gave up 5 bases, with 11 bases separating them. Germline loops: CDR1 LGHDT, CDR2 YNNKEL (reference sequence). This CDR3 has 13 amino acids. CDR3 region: CASSPRQPYGYTF. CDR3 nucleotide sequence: TGTGCCAGCAGCCCCCGACAGCCTTATGGCTACACCTTC.

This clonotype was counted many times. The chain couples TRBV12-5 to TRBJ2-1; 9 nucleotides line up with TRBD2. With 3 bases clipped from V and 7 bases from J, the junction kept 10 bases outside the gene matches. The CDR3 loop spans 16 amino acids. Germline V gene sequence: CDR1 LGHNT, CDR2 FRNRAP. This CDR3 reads CASGFRGGAKGNEQFF. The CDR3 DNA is TGTGCTAGTGGTTTCCGCGGGGGGGCCAAGGGAAATGAGCAGTTCTTC. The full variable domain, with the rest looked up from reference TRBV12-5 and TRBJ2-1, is DARVTQTPRHKVTEMGQEVTMRCQPILGHNTVFWYRQTMMQGLELLAYFRNRAPLDDSGMPKDRFSAEMPDATLATLKIQPSEPRDSAVYFCASGFRGGAKGNEQFFGPGTRLTVL.

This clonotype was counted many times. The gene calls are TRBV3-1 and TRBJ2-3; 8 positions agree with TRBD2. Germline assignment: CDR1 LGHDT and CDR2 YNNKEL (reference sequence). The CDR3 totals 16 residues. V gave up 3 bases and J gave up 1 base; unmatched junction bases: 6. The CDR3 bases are TGTGCCAGCAGCCAGCCCGGGGGGGCTGGCACAGATACGCAGTATTTT. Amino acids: CASSQPGGAGTDTQYF.

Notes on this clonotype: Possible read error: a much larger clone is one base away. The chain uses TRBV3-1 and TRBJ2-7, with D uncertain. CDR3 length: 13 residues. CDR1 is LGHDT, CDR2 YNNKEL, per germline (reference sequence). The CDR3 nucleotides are TGTGCCAGCAGCCAAGTTGCGAGCTACGTGCAGTACTTC. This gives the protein CASSQVASYVQYF.

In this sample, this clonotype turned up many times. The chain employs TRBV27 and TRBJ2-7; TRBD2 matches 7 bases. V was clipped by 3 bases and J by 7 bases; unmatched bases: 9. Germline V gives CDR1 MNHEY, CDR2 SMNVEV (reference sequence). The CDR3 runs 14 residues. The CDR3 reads CASSFSGGLNEQYF. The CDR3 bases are TGTGCCAGCAGTTTCTCGGGGGGACTGAATGAGCAGTACTTC.

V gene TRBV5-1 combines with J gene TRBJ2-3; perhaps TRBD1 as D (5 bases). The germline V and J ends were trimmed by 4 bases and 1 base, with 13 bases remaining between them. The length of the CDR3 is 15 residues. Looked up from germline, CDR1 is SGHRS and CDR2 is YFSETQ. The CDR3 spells CASSSDGHGTDTQYF. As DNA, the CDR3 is TGCGCCAGCAGCAGCGACGGACATGGCACAGATACGCAGTATTTT. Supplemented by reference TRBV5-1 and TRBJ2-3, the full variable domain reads KAGVTQTPRYLIKTRGQQVTLSCSPISGHRSVSWYQQTPGQGLQFLFEYFSETQRNKGNFPGRFSGRQFSNSRSEMNVSTLELGDSALYLCASSSDGHGTDTQYFGPGTRLTVL.

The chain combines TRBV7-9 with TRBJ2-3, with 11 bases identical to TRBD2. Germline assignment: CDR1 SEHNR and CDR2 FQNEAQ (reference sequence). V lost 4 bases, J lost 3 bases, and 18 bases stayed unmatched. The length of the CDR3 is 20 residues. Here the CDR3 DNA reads TGTGCCAGCAGCTCTCCCGGTAGCGGGGGGGCCGGGGGTGTAACAGATACGCAGTATTTT. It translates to CASSSPGSGGAGGVTDTQYF.

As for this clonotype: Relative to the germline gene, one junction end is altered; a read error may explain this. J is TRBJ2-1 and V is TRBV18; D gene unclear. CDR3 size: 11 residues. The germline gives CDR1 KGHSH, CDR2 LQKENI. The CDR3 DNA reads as TGTGCCGGCTCACCACGAGATGAGCAGTTCTTC. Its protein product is CAGSPRDEQFF.

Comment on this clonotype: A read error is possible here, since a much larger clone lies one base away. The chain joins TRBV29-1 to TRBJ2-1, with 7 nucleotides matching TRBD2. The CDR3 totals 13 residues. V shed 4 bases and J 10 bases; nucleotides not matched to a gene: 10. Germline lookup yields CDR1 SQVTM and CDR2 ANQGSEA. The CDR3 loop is CSVGRGVRQEQFF. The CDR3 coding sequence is TGCAGCGTTGGACGGGGGGTCCGACAGGAGCAGTTCTTC.

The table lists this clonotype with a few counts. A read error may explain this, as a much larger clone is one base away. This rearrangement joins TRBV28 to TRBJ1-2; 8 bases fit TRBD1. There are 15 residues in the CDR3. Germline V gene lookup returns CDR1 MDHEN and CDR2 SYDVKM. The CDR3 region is CTSRPPGGGPYGYTF. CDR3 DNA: TGTACCAGCAGACCTCCAGGGGGCGGCCCCTATGGCTACACCTTC.

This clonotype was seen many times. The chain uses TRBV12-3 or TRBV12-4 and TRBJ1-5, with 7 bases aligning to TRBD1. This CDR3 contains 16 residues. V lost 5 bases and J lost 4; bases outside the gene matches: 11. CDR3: CASSPPDREANQPQHF. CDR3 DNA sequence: TGTGCCAGCAGTCCGCCCGACAGGGAGGCTAATCAGCCCCAGCATTTT.

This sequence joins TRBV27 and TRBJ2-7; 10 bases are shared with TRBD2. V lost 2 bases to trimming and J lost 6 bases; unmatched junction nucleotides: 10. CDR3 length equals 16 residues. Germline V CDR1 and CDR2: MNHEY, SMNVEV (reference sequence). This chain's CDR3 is CASSLSPSGRMREQYF. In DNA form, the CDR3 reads TGTGCCAGCAGTTTAAGTCCTAGCGGGAGAATGCGCGAGCAGTACTTC.